Given below is one T cell receptor beta chain in context. This sample was taken from a study of identical twins. Germline V gene data show CDR1 as LGHNA and CDR2 as YSLEER. V lost 0 bases and J lost 1, with 13 bases in between. The length of the CDR3 is 16 residues. Using its own MiXCR run on the 5' RACE reads, TCRdb lists one record per CDR3 protein. Seen here are about 500,000 distinct CDR3 sequences, about 13% observed once, and the top ten hold about 1%. The same specimen was also included in a second study, on yellow fever vaccine responses in identical twins.

Sequenced: CD4+ T cells sorted from blood. V usage is TRBV4-3 and J usage is TRBJ2-7; no clear D gene. This clonotype originated in a woman under 30 in good health. Written as DNA, the CDR3 is TGCGCCAGCAGCCAAGATAGCCTGGTCAGGTCCTACGAGCAGTACTTC. Its protein product is CASSQDSLVRSYEQYF.